Reported below is one T cell receptor (beta chain). Its target is not known. PCR was performed using 60 Vbeta and 13 Jbeta primers. Measured with immunoSEQ multiplex PCR; TCRdb has only the in-frame clones, and not every one. The table includes approximately 170,000 clones, roughly 88% detected once. This record belongs to a study of cytomegalovirus exposure and HLA in healthy donors. Findings and caveats of the study: In a later analysis, productive TCRs from donors in an Asian-associated ancestry cluster reportedly carried fewer N-insertions than the cohort mean.

This CDR3 comprises 12 residues. With 6 bases removed from V and 13 bases from J, the gap between germline ends came to 18 bases. The germline V gene encodes CDR1 MNHEY and CDR2 SMNVEV (reference sequence). Among the donors, all were healthy bone marrow donors. Material for sequencing was PBMCs. This sequence was found in a boy aged 2 to 10 in good health and CMV-seronegative. The genes are TRBV27 and TRBJ1-1; D perhaps matches TRBD1 (5 bases). CDR3 region: CASSDGTSPRFF. CDR3 nucleotide sequence: TGTGCCAGCAGCGATGGGACTTCCCCCCGTTTCTTT.